The table lists the clone carrying this T cell receptor beta chain with many counts. Antigen unknown. The data are from a study of T cells in Graves' hyperthyroidism and ophthalmopathy. Findings and limits, study-wide: Expanded thyroid clonotypes (above 0.001) were mostly also found in blood.

Researchers amplified the TCR beta CDR3 regions from RNA transcripts. The study used the HTBI primer set for a first-round RT-PCR of the TCR CDR3. Via MiXCR, TCRdb re-called the multiplex PCR reads, giving one row per CDR3 protein. The sample lists approximately 400,000 distinct CDR3 sequences; more than 12% were seen once. The CDR3 is 17 residues long. Trimming took 1 base from V and 0 from J, leaving 13 bases between them. Germline loops: CDR1 SGHAT, CDR2 FQDESV (reference sequence). Fresh 10 ml peripheral blood yielded PBMCs. Sequencing was done on a sample of blood. V gene TRBV11-1 combines with J gene TRBJ2-1; possibly TRBD2 for D (6 bases). The sequence derives from a woman aged 30 to 39 with Graves' hyperthyroidism. CDR3 bases: TGTGCCAGCAGCTTAGGTAGCGGCGATCCCTCCTACAATGAGCAGTTCTTC. Translating it yields CASSLGSGDPSYNEQFF.